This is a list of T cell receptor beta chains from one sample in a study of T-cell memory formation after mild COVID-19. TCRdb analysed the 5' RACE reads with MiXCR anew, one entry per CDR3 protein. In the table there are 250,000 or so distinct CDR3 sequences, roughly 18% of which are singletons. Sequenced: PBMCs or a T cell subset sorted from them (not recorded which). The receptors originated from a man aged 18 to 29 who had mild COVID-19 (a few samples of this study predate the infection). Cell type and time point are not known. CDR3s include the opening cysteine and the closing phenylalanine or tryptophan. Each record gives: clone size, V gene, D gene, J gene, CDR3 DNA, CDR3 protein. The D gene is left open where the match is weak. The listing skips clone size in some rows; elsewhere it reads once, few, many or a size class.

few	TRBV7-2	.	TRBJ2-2	TGTGCCAGCAGCTTAGAATTTGTTCGGCTACTGAACACCGGGGAGCTGTTTTTT	CASSLEFVRLLNTGELFF
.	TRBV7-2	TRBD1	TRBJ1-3	TGTGCCAGCAGCTTAGGAGACAGGGGAGCTGGAAACACCATATATTTT	CASSLGDRGAGNTIYF
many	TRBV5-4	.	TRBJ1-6	TGTGCCAGCAGTTCTCAGGTGGGACATTCACCCCTCCACTTT	CASSSQVGHSPLHF
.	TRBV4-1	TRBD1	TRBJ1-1	TGCGCCAGCAGCCAGGGACAGGGAGGGCTTACTGAAGCTTTCTTT	CASSQGQGGLTEAFF
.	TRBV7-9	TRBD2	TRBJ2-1	TGTGCCAGCAGCCCCGGGTCTAGCGGGGACAATGAGCAGTTCTTC	CASSPGSSGDNEQFF
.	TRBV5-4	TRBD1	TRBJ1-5	TGTGCCAGCAGCATACAGGGGAGCAATCAGCCCCAGCATTTT	CASSIQGSNQPQHF
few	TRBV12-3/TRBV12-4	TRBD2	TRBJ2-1	TGTGCCAGCAGTGCCCCGGGGGGGCCTGGGAATGAGCAGTTCTTC	CASSAPGGPGNEQFF
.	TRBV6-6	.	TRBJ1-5	TGTGCCAGCAGTTATGTTGGTCAGCCCCAGCATTTT	CASSYVGQPQHF
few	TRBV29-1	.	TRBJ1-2	TGCAGCGTTGAAAGCCCGGGATCGCATGGCTACACCTTC	CSVESPGSHGYTF
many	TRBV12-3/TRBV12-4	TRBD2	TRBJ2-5	TGTGCCAGCAGCTGGACTAGCGGAACGATACAAGAGACCCAGTACTTC	CASSWTSGTIQETQYF
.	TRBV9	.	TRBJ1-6	TGTGCCAGCAGCGGGTACAGGGTGCGCAATTCACCCCTCCACTTT	CASSGYRVRNSPLHF
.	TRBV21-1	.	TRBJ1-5	TGTGCCAGCAGCAAAGGTGATGGCTTTGGACGTGATCGCAATCAGCCCCAGCATTTT	CASSKGDGFGRDRNQPQHF
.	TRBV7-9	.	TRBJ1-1	TGTGCCAGCAGCTTAGTTCCATCGGAGAACACTGAAGCTTTCTTT	CASSLVPSENTEAFF
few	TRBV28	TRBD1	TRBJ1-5	TGTGCCAGCAGTCATAGGAGCGGACAGGGCCGCAATCAGCCCCAGCATTTT	CASSHRSGQGRNQPQHF
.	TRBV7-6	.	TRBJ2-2	TGTGCCAGCAGCTTAGTTCTCGGGGAGCTGTTTTTT	CASSLVLGELFF
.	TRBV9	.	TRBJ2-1	TGTGCCAGCAGCGTAGCTGAACAGAATGAGCAGTTCTTC	CASSVAEQNEQFF
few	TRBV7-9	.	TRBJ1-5	TGTGCCAGCAGCGCCACAGGGACCCGTCAGCCCCAGCATTTT	CASSATGTRQPQHF